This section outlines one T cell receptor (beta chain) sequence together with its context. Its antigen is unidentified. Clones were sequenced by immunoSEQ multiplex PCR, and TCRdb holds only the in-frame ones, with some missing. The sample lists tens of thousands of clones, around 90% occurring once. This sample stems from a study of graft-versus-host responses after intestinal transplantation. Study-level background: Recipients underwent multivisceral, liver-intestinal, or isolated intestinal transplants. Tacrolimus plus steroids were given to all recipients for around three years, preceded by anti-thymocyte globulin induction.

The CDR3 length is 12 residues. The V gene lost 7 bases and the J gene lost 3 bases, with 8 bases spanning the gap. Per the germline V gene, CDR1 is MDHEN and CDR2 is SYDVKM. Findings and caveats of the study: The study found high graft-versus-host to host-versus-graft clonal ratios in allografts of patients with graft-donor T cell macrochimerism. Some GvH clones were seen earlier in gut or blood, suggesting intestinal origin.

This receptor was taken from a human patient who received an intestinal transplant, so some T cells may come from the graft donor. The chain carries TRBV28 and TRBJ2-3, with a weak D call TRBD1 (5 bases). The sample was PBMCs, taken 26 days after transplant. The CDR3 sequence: CASNRQTDTQYF. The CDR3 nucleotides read TGTGCCAGCAACAGACAGACAGATACGCAGTATTTT.